This passage covers 30 T cell receptor beta chains from one sample sequenced in a study of cytomegalovirus exposure and HLA in healthy donors. The PCR employed 60 Vbeta primers together with 13 Jbeta primers. TCRdb's copy holds only in-frame clones and misses some; the assay was immunoSEQ multiplex PCR. The table has roughly 80,000 clones, approximately 84% seen once. Source material: PBMCs. These receptors were taken from a woman aged 45-65 years in good health and CMV-seronegative.

This clone was seen a single time. The J gene is TRBJ2-1, the V gene TRBV4-2; maybe TRBD2 (7 bases). This CDR3 region has 16 residues. V was cut by 1 base and J by 8 bases, with 18 bases left in between. CDR1 is LGHNA and CDR2 is YNFKEQ in the germline V gene. The CDR3: CASSQVLGGVVDEQFF. CDR3 DNA: TGTGCCAGCAGCCAAGTCCTAGGGGGGGTGGTAGATGAGCAGTTCTTC.

The chain recombines TRBV7-9 with TRBJ1-1; perhaps TRBD1 as D (6 bases). The germline CDR1 and CDR2 sequences are SEHNR and FQNEAQ (reference sequence). The CDR3 sequence is 12 residues long. V lost 5 bases, J lost 7 bases, and 11 bases lay in between. This chain's CDR3 is CASSRTGLEAFF. The DNA for the CDR3 is TGTGCCAGCAGCAGAACAGGGCTTGAAGCTTTCTTT.

The chain is built from TRBV10-3 and TRBJ1-5; tentatively, D is TRBD1 (5 bases). This CDR3 has 13 residues. Trimming took 10 bases from V and 7 from J, leaving 17 bases between them. Germline CDR1 ENHRY, CDR2 SYGVKD. The CDR3, as DNA: TGTGCCAGCCACCAGGGAATCGGACAGCCCCAGCATTTT. It specifies CASHQGIGQPQHF.

The rearrangement uses TRBV2 and TRBJ2-3; D is perhaps TRBD1 (5 bases). Germline assignment: CDR1 SNHLY and CDR2 FYNNEI. The CDR3 extends over 14 amino acids. Trimming took off 3 bases at V and 3 bases at J, with 10 bases between the two ends. The CDR3 reads CASSEKTETDTQYF. The CDR3 DNA follows: TGTGCCAGCAGTGAGAAGACAGAAACAGATACGCAGTATTTT. Using reference TRBV2 and TRBJ2-3 for the parts outside the CDR3, the full variable domain is EPEVTQTPSHQVTQMGQEVILRCVPISNHLYFYWYRQILGQKVEFLVSFYNNEISEKSEIFDDQFSVERPDGSNFTLKIRSTKLEDSAMYFCASSEKTETDTQYFGPGTRLTVL.

This chain connects TRBV6-1 to TRBJ1-1; D is perhaps TRBD1 (6 bases). This CDR3 is built from 14 residues. V was trimmed by 3 bases and J by 0 bases, leaving 8 bases between them. CDR1 MNHNS and CDR2 SASEGT come from the germline V gene. The chain's CDR3 is CASSDGQLNTEAFF. The CDR3 nucleotides read TGTGCCAGCAGTGACGGACAGTTGAACACTGAAGCTTTCTTT.

This chain uses TRBV4-1 with TRBJ1-5; 9 nucleotides match TRBD1. V lost 0 bases, J lost 7 bases, and 4 bases stayed unmatched. Germline CDR1 reads MGHRA; CDR2 reads YSYEKL. The CDR3 spans 15 residues. CDR3 region: CASSQEPTGGQPQHF. CDR3 nucleotide sequence: TGCGCCAGCAGCCAAGAACCGACAGGGGGACAGCCCCAGCATTTT.

This sequence joins TRBV7-3 and TRBJ2-3; a possible D gene is TRBD2 (6 bases). Trimming removed 2 bases from V and 0 bases from J, with 9 bases in between. Germline values: CDR1 SGHTA, CDR2 FQGTGA. CDR3 length equals 15 residues. This CDR3 is CASSLLAASTDTQYF. The CDR3 DNA reads as TGTGCCAGCAGCTTATTAGCGGCTAGCACAGATACGCAGTATTTT.

The J gene is TRBJ2-7, the V gene TRBV28; D is unresolved. Germline V lookup: CDR1 MDHEN, CDR2 SYDVKM. The V end lost 5 bases, the J end lost 2 bases, and 16 bases lay between the germline ends. The CDR3 runs 15 residues. DNA for the CDR3: TGTGCCAGCAGTGGGCAGGCTATGTCCCCCTACGAGCAGTACTTC. The encoded protein is CASSGQAMSPYEQYF. Drawing the rest from reference TRBV28 and TRBJ2-7, the complete variable domain is DVKVTQSSRYLVKRTGEKVFLECVQDMDHENMFWYRQDPGLGLRLIYFSYDVKMKEKGDIPEGYSVSREKKERFSLILESASTNQTSMYLCASSGQAMSPYEQYFGPGTRLTVT.

V usage is TRBV2 and J usage is TRBJ1-6, with a possible D match to TRBD1 (6 bases). The CDR3 length is 17 residues. The germline V and J ends were trimmed by 6 bases and 6 bases, with 21 bases remaining between them. Per germline, CDR1 SNHLY and CDR2 FYNNEI. This CDR3 is CASSPKTGILGNSPLHF. DNA of the CDR3: TGTGCCAGCAGCCCGAAAACAGGGATACTGGGTAATTCACCCCTCCACTTT.

The CDR3 nucleotides read TGTGCCAGCAGTCTCCTAGGGGTTACTAACTATGGCTACACCTTC. Protein sequence: CASSLLGVTNYGYTF. The chain joins TRBV6-5 to TRBJ1-2, with D possibly TRBD1 on 5 matching bases. Germline CDR1 is MNHEY and CDR2 is SVGAGI. Trimming stripped 5 bases from V and 0 bases from J, with 13 bases between. The CDR3 is 15 amino acids.

The genes are TRBV5-6 and TRBJ1-1; TRBD1 is a possible D gene (5 bases). V lost 4 bases and J lost 5, with 9 bases in between. This CDR3 comprises 12 residues. The germline V gene has CDR1 SGHDT and CDR2 YYEEEE. CDR3 DNA sequence: TGTGCCAGCAGCACTGGGGGGACTGAAGCTTTCTTT. This sequence encodes CASSTGGTEAFF. Full variable domain (remainder filled in from reference TRBV5-6 and TRBJ1-1): DAGVTQSPTHLIKTRGQQVTLRCSPKSGHDTVSWYQQALGQGPQFIFQYYEEEERQRGNFPDRFSGHQFPNYSSELNVNALLLGDSALYLCASSTGGTEAFFGQGTRLTVV.

This CDR3 is CASSVVWETPSTDTQYF. The CDR3 DNA is TGTGCCAGCAGCGTAGTGTGGGAGACGCCTAGCACAGATACGCAGTATTTT. This chain joins TRBV9 and TRBJ2-3, with D possibly matching TRBD2 (5 bases). Germline V gene sequence: CDR1 SGDLS, CDR2 YYNGEE. The CDR3 sequence is 17 residues long. V lost 0 bases to trimming and J lost 0 bases, with 14 bases between them.

The chain links TRBV28 to TRBJ1-2, with D unresolved. There are 15 residues in the CDR3. Germline V gives CDR1 MDHEN, CDR2 SYDVKM. V was shortened by 7 bases and J by 1 base, with 16 bases between the two germline ends. The CDR3 loop reads CASTPRGYSNYGYTF. CDR3 coding DNA: TGTGCCAGCACCCCCCGGGGTTATAGTAACTATGGCTACACCTTC.

J is TRBJ2-2 and V is TRBV10-3; possibly TRBD2 for D (6 bases). This CDR3 contains 16 residues. The germline CDR1 and CDR2 sequences are ENHRY and SYGVKD. V was clipped by 1 base and J by 0 bases, with 9 bases between them. The CDR3 here is CAISEFTGANTGELFF. In DNA form, the CDR3 reads TGTGCCATCAGTGAGTTCACGGGGGCGAACACCGGGGAGCTGTTTTTT.

This chain links TRBV9 with TRBJ2-1; 7 nucleotides line up with TRBD1. After removal of 4 bases from V and 5 bases from J, the junction contained 9 bases not matched to a gene. Germline V gene data show CDR1 as SGDLS and CDR2 as YYNGEE. The CDR3 consists of 15 residues. The chain's CDR3 is CASSSERDRDNEQFF. The CDR3 DNA reads as TGTGCCAGCAGCTCCGAAAGGGACAGAGACAATGAGCAGTTCTTC.

The genes are TRBV19 and TRBJ1-1; a weak D match, TRBD1 (5 bases). The CDR3 is 14 amino acids. Germline V gene data show CDR1 as LNHDA and CDR2 as SQIVND (reference sequence). V was shortened by 4 bases and J by 0 bases, with 9 bases between the two germline ends. Written as DNA, the CDR3 is TGTGCCAGTAGTAAGACAGCGATGAACACTGAAGCTTTCTTT. It specifies CASSKTAMNTEAFF.

The chain couples TRBV11-1 to TRBJ1-1; 7 nucleotides match TRBD1. With V trimmed by 7 bases and J by 4 bases, 12 bases remained unmatched. Germline CDR1 and CDR2: SGHAT and FQDESV (reference sequence). The CDR3 runs to 15 residues. The CDR3 sequence is CASNLAETGSTEAFF. CDR3 nucleotides: TGTGCCAGCAACCTCGCCGAGACAGGGAGCACTGAAGCTTTCTTT.

V is TRBV11-1 and J is TRBJ2-1; maybe TRBD2 (5 bases). Germline lookup yields CDR1 SGHAT and CDR2 FQDESV (reference sequence). The CDR3 has 15 residues. V was clipped by 3 bases and J by 0 bases, with 9 bases between them. In DNA, the CDR3 is TGTGCCAGCAGCTTTACTAGTGTCTCCTACAATGAGCAGTTCTTC. Residues: CASSFTSVSYNEQFF.

The genes are TRBV2 and TRBJ2-1, with a tentative D call TRBD1 (6 bases). The CDR3 is 17 residues long. Trimming cost V 3 bases and J 0 bases, with 15 bases left between them. The germline V gene encodes CDR1 SNHLY and CDR2 FYNNEI. This CDR3 reads CASSDGTGTRSYNEQFF. CDR3 nucleotides: TGTGCCAGCAGTGACGGCACCGGGACACGCTCCTACAATGAGCAGTTCTTC.

This sequence joins TRBV6-6 and TRBJ1-2; 7 bases are a match to TRBD1. From germline, CDR1 is MNHNY and CDR2 SVGAGI (reference sequence). This CDR3 contains 15 residues. J lost 5 bases, V lost 0 bases, and 6 bases had no gene match. CDR3 nucleotide sequence: TGTGCCAGCAGTTACTCGGGGGACAGCGTATATGGCTACACCTTC. Translation: CASSYSGDSVYGYTF.

Concerning this clone itself: Other DNA sequences in the same sample also yield this CDR3. The chain carries TRBV21-1 and TRBJ1-5; the table's D call TRBD1 went unverified against the DNA. TRBV21-1 has pseudogene status. This CDR3 comprises 16 residues. CDR3 region: CASSKVRGQGTQPQHF. Written as DNA, the CDR3 is TGTGCCAGCAGCAAGGTTAGGGGACAGGGTACCCAGCCCCAGCATTTT.

V and J are TRBV5-8 and TRBJ2-5; maybe TRBD1 (5 bases). V lost 4 bases and J 5 bases, leaving 15 bases between the germline ends. Per the germline V gene, CDR1 is SGHTS and CDR2 is YDEGEE. The CDR3 runs to 14 residues. CDR3 DNA: TGTGCCAGCAGCGCCAGACAGATAGGGGAGACCCAGTACTTC. Encoded protein: CASSARQIGETQYF.

The J gene is TRBJ2-7, the V gene TRBV4-2; TRBD2 is a possible D gene (5 bases). Germline V lookup: CDR1 LGHNA, CDR2 YNFKEQ. Trimming stripped 1 base from V and 1 base from J, with 11 bases between. The CDR3 contains 15 residues. CDR3 protein: CASSQGRRVSYEQYF. The CDR3 DNA sequence: TGTGCCAGCAGCCAAGGCAGGCGGGTGTCCTACGAGCAGTACTTC.

The rearrangement links TRBV19 to TRBJ2-2, with D perhaps TRBD2 (6 bases). The CDR3 runs to 17 residues. V was shortened by 7 bases and J by 3 bases, with 21 bases between the two germline ends. CDR1 is LNHDA and CDR2 is SQIVND in the germline V gene (reference sequence). Here the CDR3 DNA reads TGTGCCAGTACCTCGGGGCTAGCGTTTGTGGACACCGGGGAGCTGTTTTTT. It encodes CASTSGLAFVDTGELFF.

The rearrangement joins TRBV27 to TRBJ1-2, with 10 bases matching TRBD1. The CDR3 has 16 residues. V lost 6 bases and J lost 3; bases outside the gene matches: 10. Germline CDR1 and CDR2: MNHEY and SMNVEV (reference sequence). The CDR3 sequence: CASSRHRDRGYYGYTF. The DNA of the CDR3 is TGTGCCAGCAGCCGACACCGGGACAGGGGTTACTATGGCTACACCTTC.

This clone was counted a single time. This sequence joins TRBV5-1 and TRBJ1-1; D possibly corresponds to TRBD1 (6 bases). The germline gives CDR1 SGHRS, CDR2 YFSETQ. This CDR3 is 15 amino acids long. V gave up 4 bases and J gave up 1 base, with 14 bases separating them. In DNA, the CDR3 is TGCGCCAGCAGCCTGGTGGGGGCAGGGAACACTGAAGCTTTCTTT. Translation: CASSLVGAGNTEAFF.

The rearrangement uses TRBV7-2 and TRBJ2-2, with 8 bases aligning to TRBD2. This CDR3 has 15 amino acids. J was trimmed by 8 bases and V by 3 bases; bases with no gene match: 8. Germline loops: CDR1 SGHTA, CDR2 FQGNSA. The CDR3, as DNA: TGTGCCAGCAGCTTGGGAGGAGCGGGAGCGGGGGAGCTGTTTTTT. Translation gives CASSLGGAGAGELFF.

Only a few counts were recorded for this clone. The chain joins TRBV9 to TRBJ2-6, with 8 positions matching TRBD1. Per germline, CDR1 SGDLS and CDR2 YYNGEE. Trimming took 4 bases from V and 6 from J; bases not matched to a gene: 15. The CDR3 totals 18 residues. CDR3 coding DNA: TGTGCCAGCAGCCCCTCCCCCTGGTTGGACAGGGCGGCCAACGTCCTGACTTTC. Its translation: CASSPSPWLDRAANVLTF.

The chain has TRBV23-1 and TRBJ2-3, with TRBD1 matching over 10 bases. TRBV23-1 qualifies as an ORF whose function is uncertain. J gave up 1 base and V 1 base, and 20 bases lay outside the gene matches. The CDR3 is 22 residues long. CDR3 in DNA: TGCGCCAGCAGTCAATTTTTAGGACAGGGGGTCGGGAGGACGATCTGCACAGATACGCAGTATTTT. Its translation is CASSQFLGQGVGRTICTDTQYF.

This rearrangement joins TRBV4-2 to TRBJ2-5, with 9 bases that match TRBD2. The CDR3 contains 17 residues. J gave up 1 base and V 0 bases, and 6 bases lay outside the gene matches. Per the germline V gene, CDR1 is LGHNA and CDR2 is YNFKEQ. In DNA, the CDR3 is TGTGCCAGCAGCCAAGATCCAGCGGGGGGTTCCCAAGAGACCCAGTACTTC. Translated: CASSQDPAGGSQETQYF.